A selection of T cell receptor beta chains follows, all from one sample in a study of blood T cell repertoires in COVID-19. TCRdb's table, derived via immunoSEQ multiplex PCR, lists solely in-frame clones and lacks some. The table shows about 130,000 clones, with about 76% occurring only once. Sequencing was carried out using peripheral blood. These receptors all stem from a woman in her 70s with COVID-19, enrolled during active disease. Both conserved end residues are part of each CDR3. Each record gives: D gene, CDR3 length, V gene, clone size, J gene, CDR3 protein, CDR3 DNA. D genes are given only for firm matches. Size is stated for part of the rows, as once, few or many counts, or as a class when the clone is expanded.

TRBD1,12,TRBV4-1,-,TRBJ1-5,CASSPDRALKHF,TGCGCCAGCAGCCCAGACAGGGCCCTCAAGCATTTT
-,13,TRBV20-1,-,TRBJ2-1,CSASVNRHNEQFF,TGCAGTGCTAGTGTTAACAGACACAATGAGCAGTTCTTC
-,14,TRBV4-2,-,TRBJ2-7,CASSQDASGDEQYF,TGTGCCAGCAGCCAAGATGCTTCCGGGGACGAGCAGTACTTC
TRBD2,15,TRBV5-5,-,TRBJ2-1,CASIPSTSGVNEQFF,TGTGCCAGCATCCCCTCGACTAGCGGGGTCAATGAGCAGTTCTTC
TRBD1,15,TRBV30,-,TRBJ1-6,CAWSVQGTANSPLHF,TGTGCCTGGAGTGTACAGGGGACGGCCAATTCACCCCTCCACTTT
TRBD1,15,TRBV13,-,TRBJ2-1,CASSPLGQGYNEQFF,TGTGCCAGCAGCCCTCTCGGACAGGGCTACAATGAGCAGTTCTTC
TRBD1,12,TRBV6-1,-,TRBJ1-1,CASSEGGTAAFF,TGTGCCAGCAGTGAAGGGGGGACAGCGGCTTTCTTT
-,15,TRBV5-8,-,TRBJ2-7,CASSLFTGSSYEQYF,TGTGCCAGCAGCTTGTTCACAGGAAGCTCCTACGAGCAGTACTTC
TRBD2,13,TRBV3-1/TRBV3-2,-,TRBJ2-2,CASSITAGGELFF,TGTGCCAGCAGCATAACAGCGGGGGGGGAGCTGTTTTTT
-,13,TRBV28,-,TRBJ1-2,CASSLLGSNGYTF,TGTGCCAGCAGTTTATTGGGGAGTAATGGCTACACCTTC
-,15,TRBV9,-,TRBJ1-2,CASSVGGPANYGYTF,TGTGCCAGCAGCGTAGGAGGGCCAGCTAACTATGGCTACACCTTC
-,13,TRBV5-5,once,TRBJ2-1,CASSLDQGNEQFF,TGTGCCAGCAGCTTGGATCAGGGGAATGAGCAGTTCTTC
-,17,TRBV11-2,-,TRBJ1-2,CASSPSPYGGGGDGYTF,TGTGCCAGCAGCCCCTCCCCCTACGGGGGTGGTGGGGATGGCTACACCTTC
-,15,TRBV7-9,-,TRBJ1-1,CASSFGGAMNTEAFF,TGTGCCAGCAGCTTTGGGGGGGCGATGAACACTGAAGCTTTCTTT
-,14,TRBV7-3,-,TRBJ2-1,CASSLTGGTYEQFF,TGTGCCAGCAGCTTAACAGGAGGGACGTATGAGCAGTTCTTC
-,14,TRBV30,-,TRBJ2-7,CAWSRGVGPYEQYF,TGTGCCTGGAGTCGGGGTGTTGGGCCCTACGAGCAGTACTTC
-,15,TRBV19,-,TRBJ2-2,CASSIGRPGTGELFF,TGTGCCAGTAGTATAGGACGTCCGGGCACCGGGGAGCTGTTTTTT
TRBD2,17,TRBV3-1/TRBV3-2,-,TRBJ2-5,CASSQVVAGGLQETQYF,TGTGCCAGCAGCCAAGTGGTAGCGGGGGGGCTTCAAGAGACCCAGTACTTC
-,16,TRBV27,-,TRBJ1-1,CASSSTAQGFSAEAFF,TGTGCCAGCAGTTCAACAGCACAGGGCTTTAGCGCTGAAGCTTTCTTT
-,12,TRBV18,-,TRBJ1-5,CASNSENQPQHF,TGTGCCAGCAACTCTGAGAATCAGCCCCAGCATTTT
-,15,TRBV20-1,-,TRBJ2-5,CSASPIQGNQETQYF,TGCAGTGCTAGTCCGATCCAGGGGAATCAAGAGACCCAGTACTTC
-,15,TRBV6-5,-,TRBJ2-5,CASSRDTNLQETQYF,TGTGCCAGCAGCCGGGACACCAACTTACAAGAGACCCAGTACTTC
-,15,TRBV5-1,-,TRBJ2-7,CASRTENRAVYEQYF,TGCGCCAGCAGGACCGAGAACAGGGCGGTCTACGAGCAGTACTTC
-,12,TRBV30,-,TRBJ2-1,CALTGGLHEQFF,TGTGCCCTAACCGGGGGGCTGCATGAGCAGTTCTTC
-,14,TRBV9,-,TRBJ1-5,CASSVDGAGQPQHF,TGTGCCAGCAGCGTTGACGGGGCGGGACAGCCCCAGCATTTT
TRBD1,17,TRBV4-2,-,TRBJ2-2,CASSPTGGTGGTGELFF,TGTGCCAGCAGCCCAACAGGGGGGACAGGGGGCACCGGGGAGCTGTTTTTT
-,15,TRBV4-3,-,TRBJ1-2,CASSQGLGAHYGYTF,TGCGCCAGCAGCCAAGGGTTGGGGGCACACTATGGCTACACCTTC
-,13,TRBV7-2,-,TRBJ1-1,CASSLTGGTEAFF,TGTGCCAGCAGCTTAACGGGGGGGACTGAAGCTTTCTTT
-,14,TRBV18,few,TRBJ2-7,CASSPGQGLFEQYF,TGTGCCAGCTCACCAGGGCAGGGATTGTTCGAGCAGTACTTC
TRBD2,14,TRBV6-5,-,TRBJ2-1,CASSPGGLHNEQFF,TGTGCCAGCAGTCCGGGGGGGCTCCACAATGAGCAGTTCTTC
TRBD1,16,TRBV6-6,-,TRBJ1-2,CASRNTATGVDYGYTF,TGTGCCAGCAGAAACACAGCGACAGGGGTCGACTATGGCTACACCTTC
-,14,TRBV19,-,TRBJ2-7,CASRADLTSYEQYF,TGTGCCAGTAGGGCAGATCTTACCTCCTACGAGCAGTACTTC
TRBD1,15,TRBV3-1/TRBV3-2,-,TRBJ2-4,CASSQRAGGTNIQYF,TGTGCCAGCAGCCAAAGGGCAGGGGGAACCAACATTCAGTACTTC
-,11,TRBV3-1/TRBV3-2,-,TRBJ2-3,CASRVADTQYF,TGTGCCAGCAGGGTAGCAGATACGCAGTATTTT
-,12,TRBV2,-,TRBJ2-5,CASARSAETQYF,TGTGCCAGCGCGCGTAGCGCGGAGACCCAGTACTTC
-,13,TRBV7-2,-,TRBJ1-4,CASSLGGEEKLFF,TGTGCCAGCAGCTTGGGAGGGGAGGAAAAACTGTTTTTT
-,15,TRBV5-1,-,TRBJ1-1,CASSLGARGNTEAFF,TGCGCCAGCAGCTTAGGGGCCAGGGGGAACACTGAAGCTTTCTTT
-,15,TRBV3-1/TRBV3-2,-,TRBJ2-1,CASSQLLVSFNEQFF,TGTGCCAGCAGCCAACTACTAGTTTCCTTCAATGAGCAGTTCTTC
-,13,TRBV7-3,-,TRBJ2-1,CASSRGYPETQFF,TGTGCCAGCAGCCGGGGGTACCCCGAGACCCAGTTCTTC
TRBD1,15,TRBV18,-,TRBJ1-4,CASSPEQGYDEKLFF,TGTGCCAGCTCACCAGAACAGGGGTACGATGAAAAACTGTTTTTT
-,12,TRBV28,few,TRBJ2-1,CASAGLADNSFF,TGTGCCAGCGCGGGACTGGCCGACAATTCGTTCTTC
TRBD1,13,TRBV6-6,-,TRBJ2-7,CASSPTGDHEQYF,TGTGCCAGCAGTCCGACAGGGGACCACGAGCAGTACTTC
-,14,TRBV3-1/TRBV3-2,-,TRBJ1-1,CASSQVEGRGRAFF,TGTGCCAGCAGCCAAGTCGAAGGTCGGGGTAGGGCTTTCTTT
-,12,TRBV29-1,-,TRBJ2-3,CSVAQATDTQYF,TGCAGCGTTGCTCAGGCCACAGATACGCAGTATTTT
-,15,TRBV5-1,-,TRBJ1-2,CASSTGQTGNYGYTF,TGCGCCAGCAGCACAGGGCAAACTGGTAACTATGGCTACACCTTC
-,14,TRBV11-2,few,TRBJ1-5,CASSINRVNQPQHF,TGTGCCAGCAGCATTAACAGGGTCAATCAGCCCCAGCATTTT
-,17,TRBV6-2/TRBV6-3,few,TRBJ1-1,CASSYKTARTRNTEAFF,TGTGCCAGCAGTTACAAGACAGCACGGACTAGGAACACTGAAGCTTTCTTT
-,14,TRBV6-6,-,TRBJ2-3,CASSYGPSTDTQYF,TGTGCCAGCAGTTACGGGCCTAGCACAGATACGCAGTATTTT
-,15,TRBV7-9,-,TRBJ1-1,CASSPGGGLNTEAFF,TGTGCCAGCAGCCCGGGGGGGGGCTTGAACACTGAAGCTTTCTTT
TRBD1,13,TRBV6-5,-,TRBJ2-7,CASSRDRVLEQYF,TGTGCCAGCAGTCGGGACAGGGTGCTCGAGCAGTACTTC
TRBD1,17,TRBV9,-,TRBJ2-2,CASSADRGQKNTGELFF,TGTGCCAGCAGCGCAGACAGGGGGCAAAAAAACACCGGGGAGCTGTTTTTT
-,15,TRBV27,-,TRBJ2-3,CASSLGGISTDTQYF,TGTGCCAGCAGTTTGGGCGGGATTAGCACAGATACGCAGTATTTT